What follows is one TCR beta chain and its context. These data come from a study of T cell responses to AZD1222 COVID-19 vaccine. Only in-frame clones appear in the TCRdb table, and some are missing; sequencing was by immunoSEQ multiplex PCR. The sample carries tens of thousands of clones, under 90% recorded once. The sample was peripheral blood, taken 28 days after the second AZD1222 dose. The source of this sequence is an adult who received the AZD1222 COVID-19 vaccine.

CDR3 in amino acids: CASSVVPGIQETQYF. Written as DNA, the CDR3 is TGTGCCAGCAGCGTAGTACCAGGGATACAAGAGACCCAGTACTTC. This chain joins TRBV9 and TRBJ2-5; tentative D call: TRBD1 (5 bases). V gave up 0 bases and J gave up 2 bases, with 11 bases separating them. Germline values: CDR1 SGDLS, CDR2 YYNGEE. The CDR3 extends over 15 amino acids.